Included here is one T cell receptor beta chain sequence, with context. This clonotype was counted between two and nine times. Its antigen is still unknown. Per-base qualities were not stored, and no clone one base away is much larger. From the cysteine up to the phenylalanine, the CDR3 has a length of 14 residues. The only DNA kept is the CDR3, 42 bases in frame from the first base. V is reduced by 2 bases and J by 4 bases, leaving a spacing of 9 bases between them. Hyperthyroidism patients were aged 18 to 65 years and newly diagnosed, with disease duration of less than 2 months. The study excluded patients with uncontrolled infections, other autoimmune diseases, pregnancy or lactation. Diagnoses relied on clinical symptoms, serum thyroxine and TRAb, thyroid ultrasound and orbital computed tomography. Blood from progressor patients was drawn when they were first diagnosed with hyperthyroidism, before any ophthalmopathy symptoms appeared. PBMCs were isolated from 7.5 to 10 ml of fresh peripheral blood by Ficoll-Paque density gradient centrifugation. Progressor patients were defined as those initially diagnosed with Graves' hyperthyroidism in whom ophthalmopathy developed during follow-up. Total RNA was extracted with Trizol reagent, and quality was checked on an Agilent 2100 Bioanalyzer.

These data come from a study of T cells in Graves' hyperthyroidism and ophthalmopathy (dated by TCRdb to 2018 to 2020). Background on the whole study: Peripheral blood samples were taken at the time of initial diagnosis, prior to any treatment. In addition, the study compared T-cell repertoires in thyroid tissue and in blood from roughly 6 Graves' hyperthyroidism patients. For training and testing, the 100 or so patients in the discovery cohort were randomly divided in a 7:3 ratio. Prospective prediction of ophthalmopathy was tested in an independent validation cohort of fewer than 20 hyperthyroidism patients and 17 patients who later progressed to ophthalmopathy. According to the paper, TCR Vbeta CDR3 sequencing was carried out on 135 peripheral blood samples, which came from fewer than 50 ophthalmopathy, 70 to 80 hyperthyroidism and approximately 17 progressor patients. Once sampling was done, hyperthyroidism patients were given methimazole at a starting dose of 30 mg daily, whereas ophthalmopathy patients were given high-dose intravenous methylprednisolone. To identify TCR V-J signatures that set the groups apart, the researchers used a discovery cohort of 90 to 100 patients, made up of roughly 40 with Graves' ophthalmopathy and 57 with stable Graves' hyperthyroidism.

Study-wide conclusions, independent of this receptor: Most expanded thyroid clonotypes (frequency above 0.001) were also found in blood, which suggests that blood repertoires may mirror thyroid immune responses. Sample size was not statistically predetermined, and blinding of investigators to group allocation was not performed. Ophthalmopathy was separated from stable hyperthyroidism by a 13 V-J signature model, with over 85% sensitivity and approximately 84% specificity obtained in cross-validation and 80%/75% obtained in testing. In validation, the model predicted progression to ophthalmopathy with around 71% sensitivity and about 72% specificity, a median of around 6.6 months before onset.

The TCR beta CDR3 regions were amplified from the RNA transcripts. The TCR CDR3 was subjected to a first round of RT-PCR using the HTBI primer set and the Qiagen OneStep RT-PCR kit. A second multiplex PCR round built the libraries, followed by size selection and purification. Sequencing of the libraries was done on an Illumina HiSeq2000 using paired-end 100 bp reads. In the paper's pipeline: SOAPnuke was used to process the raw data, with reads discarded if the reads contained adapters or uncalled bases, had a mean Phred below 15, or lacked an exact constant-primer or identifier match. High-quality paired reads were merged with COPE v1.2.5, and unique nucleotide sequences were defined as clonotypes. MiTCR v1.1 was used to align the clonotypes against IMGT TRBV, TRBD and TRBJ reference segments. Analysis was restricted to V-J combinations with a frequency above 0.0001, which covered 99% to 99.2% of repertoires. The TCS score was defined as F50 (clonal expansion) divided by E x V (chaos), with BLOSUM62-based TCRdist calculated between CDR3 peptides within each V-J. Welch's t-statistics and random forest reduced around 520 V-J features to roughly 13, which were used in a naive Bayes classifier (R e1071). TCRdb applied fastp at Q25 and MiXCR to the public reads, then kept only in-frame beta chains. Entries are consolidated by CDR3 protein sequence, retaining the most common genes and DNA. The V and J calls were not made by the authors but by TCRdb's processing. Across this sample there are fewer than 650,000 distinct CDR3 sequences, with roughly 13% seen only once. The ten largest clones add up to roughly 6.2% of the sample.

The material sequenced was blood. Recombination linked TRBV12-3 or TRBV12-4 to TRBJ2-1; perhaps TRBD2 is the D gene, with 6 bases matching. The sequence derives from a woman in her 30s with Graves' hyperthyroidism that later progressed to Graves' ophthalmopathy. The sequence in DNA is TGTGCCAGCAGTTTACGGGAGTGGTACAATGAGCAGTTCTTC. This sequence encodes CASSLREWYNEQFF.